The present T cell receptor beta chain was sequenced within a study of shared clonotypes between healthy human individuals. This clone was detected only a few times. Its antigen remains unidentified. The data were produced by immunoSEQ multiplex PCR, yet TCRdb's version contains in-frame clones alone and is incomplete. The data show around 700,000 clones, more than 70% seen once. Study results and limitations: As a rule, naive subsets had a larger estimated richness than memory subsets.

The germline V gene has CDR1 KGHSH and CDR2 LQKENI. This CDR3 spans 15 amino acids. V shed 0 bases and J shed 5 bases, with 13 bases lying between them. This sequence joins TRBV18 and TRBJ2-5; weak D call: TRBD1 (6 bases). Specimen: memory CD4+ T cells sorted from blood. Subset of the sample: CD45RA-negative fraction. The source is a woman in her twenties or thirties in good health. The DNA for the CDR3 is TGTGCCAGCTCACCACCTATACAGGGCTGGGAGACCCAGTACTTC. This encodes CASSPPIQGWETQYF.